This TCR beta chain was identified during a study of blood T cell repertoires in COVID-19. The wider study: Sites in the United States, Italy and Spain provided acute and convalescent COVID-19 samples.

Clones were sequenced by immunoSEQ multiplex PCR, and TCRdb holds only the in-frame ones, with some missing. The data hold 200,000 to 250,000 clones, with around 80% observed a single time. The specimen sequenced was PBMCs or T cells enriched from blood (not recorded which). This clonotype was obtained from a man aged 25-40 years with acute COVID-19.

In nucleotides, the CDR3 is TGCAGCGTTGAGGGACTGCTTGGCCATAAATCCTACGAGCAGTACTTC. Translated: CSVEGLLGHKSYEQYF. V and J are TRBV29-1 and TRBJ2-7; TRBD2 is a possible D gene (6 bases). The V end was cut by 3 bases, the J end by 1 base, with 19 bases between. Looked up from germline, CDR1 is SQVTM and CDR2 is ANQGSEA. The CDR3 totals 16 residues.